This T cell receptor (beta chain) was sequenced in a study of Tregs in tolerant kidney transplant recipients. In the study overall: Related graft donors supplied nonmyeloablative bone marrow transplants, and mixed chimerism was transient. Study-wide results and limits: The most relevant donor-specific Treg TCRbeta repertoire apparently came from expansion with activated donor B cells. Biological reproducibility was not directly addressed, but technical replication error appeared minimal.

Regarding this clone: Its cognate antigen is unknown.

Unstimulated Tregs (CD4+CD25+CD127-) and CD4+CD25- non-Tregs were sorted from PBMCs. Clones were read by immunoSEQ multiplex PCR, and TCRdb kept only the in-frame ones, dropping some. The table has some 66,000 clones, roughly 89% seen once. The sequencing used CD8+ T cells from blood, collected before the transplant. This TCR came from a human donor who received a combined kidney and bone marrow transplant.

CDR3 in DNA: TGTGCCAGCAGACAGCTTATGAACACTGAAGCTTTCTTT. Translated, it gives CASRQLMNTEAFF. This chain connects TRBV27 to TRBJ1-1, with D unresolved. Germline assignment: CDR1 MNHEY and CDR2 SMNVEV (reference sequence). Trimming shortened V by 6 bases and J by 0 bases, and 8 bases separated the two germline ends. The CDR3 is made up of 13 amino acids.